This passage covers 10 T cell receptor beta chains from one sample sequenced in a study of STAT5B mutations in CD4+ large granular lymphocyte leukemia. Sequenced by immunoSEQ multiplex PCR; TCRdb stores in-frame clones only, minus some. The data contain under 1,300 clones, around 75% of them singletons. Sequenced: PBMCs. Receptor source: a man aged 55 to 69 with CD4+ T-cell large granular lymphocyte leukemia.

The J gene is TRBJ1-3, the V gene TRBV19; D is undetermined. Germline V gives CDR1 LNHDA, CDR2 SQIVND (reference sequence). Between the trimmed V and J ends, which lost 6 bases and 4 bases, there was a span of 16 bases. This CDR3 is built from 15 residues. In nucleotides, the CDR3 is TGTGCCAGTAGCCGCTATTTAAGCAGCGGAAACACCATATATTTT. It specifies CASSRYLSSGNTIYF.

This clone was seen just once. This chain links TRBV2 with TRBJ1-6, with D uncertain. The germline gives CDR1 SNHLY, CDR2 FYNNEI. Trimming left V 1 base short and J 13 bases short, with 14 bases between. The CDR3 has 14 residues. CDR3 protein: CASSEEILGSPLHF. CDR3 DNA sequence: TGTGCCAGCAGTGAAGAGATCCTGGGTTCGCCCCTCCACTTT. Full variable domain (remainder filled in from reference TRBV2 and TRBJ1-6): EPEVTQTPSHQVTQMGQEVILRCVPISNHLYFYWYRQILGQKVEFLVSFYNNEISEKSEIFDDQFSVERPDGSNFTLKIRSTKLEDSAMYFCASSEEILGSPLHFGNGTRLTVT.

The genes are TRBV2 and TRBJ2-3; tentative D call: TRBD1 (6 bases). CDR1 is SNHLY and CDR2 is FYNNEI in the germline V gene. V lost 4 bases and J 5 bases, leaving 22 bases between the germline ends. This CDR3 is 17 amino acids long. CDR3: CASSVGSNRAMKDTQYF. CDR3 DNA sequence: TGTGCCAGCAGTGTAGGGTCCAACAGGGCGATGAAAGATACGCAGTATTTT.

V usage is TRBV7-7 and J usage is TRBJ2-5, with 10 bases lining up with TRBD2. CDR1 is SSHAT and CDR2 is FNYEAQ in the germline V gene (reference sequence). The CDR3 runs to 15 residues. V was clipped by 5 bases and J by 5 bases; unmatched bases: 8. CDR3 sequence: CASSPSPSGGETQYF. The CDR3 DNA reads TGTGCCAGCAGCCCCTCGCCTAGCGGGGGTGAGACCCAGTACTTC.

V is TRBV27 and J is TRBJ1-2; 7 bases are a match to TRBD1. CDR1 is MNHEY and CDR2 is SMNVEV in the germline V gene (reference sequence). The CDR3 is made up of 16 amino acids. V lost 3 bases to trimming and J lost 6 bases; unmatched junction nucleotides: 13. CDR3 DNA: TGTGCCAGCAGTTTTGGGGCTGTACAGGGGACGGATGGCTACACCTTC. This codes for CASSFGAVQGTDGYTF.

This clone was detected only once. V is TRBV4-1 and J is TRBJ2-3; tentative D call: TRBD2 (5 bases). The V gene's germline CDR1 is MGHRA and CDR2 YSYEKL. The CDR3 is 15 amino acids. V was cut by 6 bases and J by 1 base, with 14 bases left in between. CDR3 sequence: CASSRAGGGTDTQYF. The CDR3 DNA reads TGCGCCAGCAGTCGCGCGGGCGGAGGCACAGATACGCAGTATTTT.

The rearrangement links TRBV7-2 to TRBJ1-3; D gene ambiguous. This CDR3 contains 16 residues. Deletions cut 1 base from V and 0 bases from J, with 10 bases between. Germline CDR1 reads SGHTA; CDR2 reads FQGNSA. DNA for the CDR3: TGTGCCAGCAGCTTAGGAGTTACGGCCTCTGGAAACACCATATATTTT. This translates into CASSLGVTASGNTIYF.

This clone appeared once. The chain joins TRBV11-2 to TRBJ2-3; D is uncertain. Per the germline V gene, CDR1 is SGHAT and CDR2 is FQNNGV. The CDR3 is 13 residues long. Trimming left V 5 bases short and J 6 bases short, with 12 bases between. The CDR3 is CASSPPSRDTQYF. CDR3 sequence (DNA): TGTGCCAGCAGCCCCCCCTCCCGGGATACGCAGTATTTT.

The rearrangement links TRBV2 to TRBJ1-2, with D possibly being TRBD1 (6 bases). This CDR3 has 14 amino acids. Germline V gene sequence: CDR1 SNHLY, CDR2 FYNNEI. The ends were cut back, 3 bases at V and 5 bases at J, with 13 bases in the middle. The CDR3 coding sequence is TGTGCCAGCAGTGATGTAGGACAGTGGTATGGCTACACCTTC. Translation: CASSDVGQWYGYTF.

The J gene is TRBJ1-6, the V gene TRBV5-5, with TRBD1 as a possible D gene (6 bases). The CDR3 is made up of 12 amino acids. Germline lookup yields CDR1 SGHKS and CDR2 YYEKEE (reference sequence). Trimming took off 5 bases at V and 10 bases at J, with 10 bases between the two ends. The chain's CDR3 is CASRDSDSPLHF. Written as DNA, the CDR3 is TGTGCCAGCAGGGACAGTGACTCACCCCTCCACTTT.